The T cell receptor beta chain under discussion was sequenced for a study of cytomegalovirus exposure and HLA in healthy donors. Looked up from germline, CDR1 is SGHRS and CDR2 is YFSETQ. The V gene lost 0 bases and the J gene lost 4 bases, with 13 bases spanning the gap. There are 15 residues in the CDR3. Researchers ran the PCR with 60 Vbeta and 13 Jbeta primers. Clones were read by immunoSEQ multiplex PCR, and TCRdb kept only the in-frame ones, dropping some. Here the sample spans roughly 180,000 clones, about three quarters being singletons. Sequenced sample: PBMCs. The chain joins TRBV5-1 to TRBJ1-2; D might be TRBD1 (6 bases). This sequence originates from a man aged 18 to 30 in good health and CMV-seronegative. In DNA form, the CDR3 reads TGCGCCAGCAGCTTGGCACAGGGTAGTGGCTATGGCTACACCTTC. Translating it yields CASSLAQGSGYGYTF.